This T cell receptor beta chain was observed in a study of blood T cell repertoires in COVID-19. V was clipped by 9 bases and J by 4 bases, with 9 bases between them. Germline CDR1 reads KGHSH; CDR2 reads LQKENI. This CDR3 is built from 11 residues. The method was immunoSEQ multiplex PCR; TCRdb's version includes in-frame clones alone and lacks a portion of them. The sample lists 90,000 to 140,000 clones, around 76% seen once, with roughly 19% in the top ten. The chain links TRBV18 to TRBJ1-1; possibly TRBD1 for D (5 bases). The sequence derives from a woman in her 70s with acute or convalescent COVID-19. The sample consisted of peripheral blood. The CDR3 nucleotides read TGTGCCAGTAATACAGGCACTGAAGCTTTCTTT. Translating gives CASNTGTEAFF. The variable domain in full, with the rest retrieved from reference TRBV18 and TRBJ1-1, is NAGVMQNPRHLVRRRGQEARLRCSPMKGHSHVYWYRQLPEEGLKFMVYLQKENIIDESGMPKERFSAEFPKEGPSILRIQQVVRGDSAAYFCASNTGTEAFFGQGTRLTVV.